These 14 T cell receptor beta chains were all obtained from the same sample, sequenced in a study of vaccination and CD4 T cells after COVID-19 (dated 2022 in TCRdb). The library was produced with PCR. Sequenced on an Illumina iSeq 100. DNA from cultured CD4+ T cells underwent TCR sequencing with the Oncomine TCR Beta short-read assay at the Johns Hopkins FTIC core. In TCRdb, the public reads were trimmed at Q25 with fastp and aligned with MiXCR, with productive beta chains retained. Every CDR3 protein is listed once, alongside the most common genes and DNA of its rows. In all, the sample holds about 20,000 distinct CDR3 sequences, and about 44% of those were seen once. The ten largest account for 26% of the sample. Read against the paper, the sample's treatment or condition label means: roughly 10-day PBMC culture with coronavirus spike peptide pools or control peptides (ViraFEST assay). Their specific antigens are unknown.

Sample: CD4+ T cells from blood, cultured in vitro, taken before SARS-CoV-2 vaccination. The receptors stem from a human donor who had recovered from COVID-19.

This clonotype ranks as medium-sized. The chain couples TRBV27 to TRBJ1-5, with 9 bases that match TRBD1. J gave up 7 bases and V 2 bases, and 9 bases lay outside the gene matches. From germline, CDR1 is MNHEY and CDR2 SMNVEV (reference sequence). This CDR3 spans 16 amino acids. Written as DNA, the CDR3 is TGTGCCAGCAGTTTAGTAGGACAGGGGCCCCGGCAGCCCCAGCATTTT. Encoded protein: CASSLVGQGPRQPQHF.

The chain links TRBV19 to TRBJ1-5; tentative D call: TRBD1 (5 bases). Germline CDR1 is LNHDA and CDR2 is SQIVND (reference sequence). Trimming removed 3 bases from V and 6 bases from J, with 15 bases in between. The CDR3 loop spans 15 amino acids. CDR3 coding DNA: TGTGCCAGTAGTATCGAGGCAGGGTTAGCTCAGCCCCAGCATTTT. It specifies CASSIEAGLAQPQHF.

This chain uses TRBV28 with TRBJ2-1; 8 positions match TRBD2. This CDR3 comprises 17 residues. The germline CDR1 and CDR2 sequences are MDHEN and SYDVKM. V dropped 4 bases and J dropped 2; count of bases not matched to a gene: 10. The DNA for the CDR3 is TGTGCCAGCAGTTCCCAGCGGGGGCGGGTAACCTACAATGAGCAGTTCTTC. Protein product: CASSSQRGRVTYNEQFF.

This clonotype was seen more than once but under ten times. The rearrangement uses TRBV20-1 and TRBJ2-1; 10 nucleotides line up with TRBD2. CDR1 and CDR2 (germline): DFQATT, SNEGSKA (reference sequence). V lost 6 bases to trimming and J lost 0 bases; unmatched junction nucleotides: 14. The CDR3 runs 18 residues. This CDR3 is CSAASPLRLAGSYNEQFF. CDR3 nucleotides: TGCAGTGCCGCGTCCCCCCTGCGACTAGCGGGCTCCTACAATGAGCAGTTCTTC.

This sequence joins TRBV20-1 and TRBJ2-5; D is tentatively TRBD1 or TRBD2 (6 bases each). V lost 3 bases, J lost 5 bases, and 16 bases lay in between. The germline gives CDR1 DFQATT, CDR2 SNEGSKA (reference sequence). CDR3 length: 14 amino acids. The CDR3 is CSASGGEVVETQYF. The CDR3 DNA follows: TGCAGTGCTAGCGGGGGCGAGGTGGTGGAGACCCAGTACTTC.

V gene TRBV7-9 combines with J gene TRBJ2-2; D is undetermined. Trimming took off 6 bases at V and 0 bases at J, with 14 bases between the two ends. The germline gives CDR1 SEHNR, CDR2 FQNEAQ (reference sequence). The CDR3 is made up of 16 amino acids. CDR3 DNA: TGTGCCAGCAGACCTAACTGGGCCCCGAACACCGGGGAGCTGTTTTTT. This encodes CASRPNWAPNTGELFF.

This clonotype occurred a few times. V usage is TRBV7-9 and J usage is TRBJ1-5, with TRBD1 matching 9 bases. Germline V lookup: CDR1 SEHNR, CDR2 FQNEAQ (reference sequence). This CDR3 is 16 amino acids long. J was trimmed by 0 bases and V by 5 bases; bases with no gene match: 5. The CDR3 nucleotides read TGTGCCAGCAGCCAAGGGACAGGGTATAGCAATCAGCCCCAGCATTTT. Encoded protein: CASSQGTGYSNQPQHF.

V is TRBV11-3 and J is TRBJ2-2; unclear D gene. CDR3 size: 14 residues. The V and J ends lost 5 bases and 7 bases respectively, with 14 bases between them. Looked up from germline, CDR1 is SGHNT and CDR2 is YENEEA. The CDR3 spells CASSPGAIDGELFF. CDR3 bases: TGTGCCAGCAGCCCCGGCGCTATTGACGGGGAGCTGTTTTTT.

This chain links TRBV10-1 with TRBJ2-7, with D hard to call. The CDR3 totals 15 residues. V was clipped by 0 bases and J by 4 bases, with 13 bases between them. Germline lookup yields CDR1 WNHNN and CDR2 SYGVQD (reference sequence). The CDR3 region has the DNA TGCGCCAGCAGTGAGTCGCCCCAAATCGGGTACGAGCAGTACTTC. The encoded protein is CASSESPQIGYEQYF.

CDR3 sequence reads: CASSQDRGVRRDTF. CDR3 in DNA: TGTGCCAGCTCACAAGACAGGGGGGTGAGGCGGGACACCTTC. The chain is built from TRBV7-2 and TRBJ1-2, with 9 bases lining up with TRBD1. The V gene end was trimmed by 8 bases and the J gene end by 12 bases; junction bases not matched to a gene: 16. The germline V gene has CDR1 SGHTA and CDR2 FQGNSA. This CDR3 is built from 14 residues.

This sequence joins TRBV6-1 and TRBJ2-3; TRBD2 matches 8 bases. V shed 7 bases and J 6 bases; nucleotides not matched to a gene: 6. Germline CDR1 and CDR2: MNHNS and SASEGT. The CDR3 has 13 residues. CDR3 protein: CASKSGGLDTQYF. Written as DNA, the CDR3 is TGTGCCAGCAAGTCGGGAGGGTTGGATACGCAGTATTTT.

This chain links TRBV7-3 with TRBJ2-5; 8 bases map to TRBD1. The CDR3 length is 15 residues. The V gene end was trimmed by 4 bases and the J gene end by 3 bases; junction bases not matched to a gene: 7. Germline values: CDR1 SGHTA, CDR2 FQGTGA. In DNA, the CDR3 is TGTGCCAGCAGCTGGGGGACAGGCCAGAAAGAGACCCAGTACTTC. This gives the protein CASSWGTGQKETQYF.

The gene calls are TRBV5-1 and TRBJ2-5; 9 positions agree with TRBD1. CDR1 SGHRS and CDR2 YFSETQ come from the germline V gene. V dropped 1 base and J dropped 5; count of bases not matched to a gene: 9. CDR3 length equals 16 residues. CDR3 coding DNA: TGCGCCAGCAGCTTGATCCCGGACAGGGGAGACGAGACCCAGTACTTC. It specifies CASSLIPDRGDETQYF.

The chain combines TRBV5-8 with TRBJ2-2; tentatively, D is TRBD1 (6 bases). Trimming pared 4 bases from V and 6 bases from J, leaving 16 bases between. Germline V gives CDR1 SGHTS, CDR2 YDEGEE. This CDR3 comprises 15 residues. This chain's CDR3 is CASSRQGFEAGELFF. As DNA, the CDR3 is TGTGCCAGCAGCCGGCAGGGGTTCGAAGCCGGGGAGCTGTTTTTT.